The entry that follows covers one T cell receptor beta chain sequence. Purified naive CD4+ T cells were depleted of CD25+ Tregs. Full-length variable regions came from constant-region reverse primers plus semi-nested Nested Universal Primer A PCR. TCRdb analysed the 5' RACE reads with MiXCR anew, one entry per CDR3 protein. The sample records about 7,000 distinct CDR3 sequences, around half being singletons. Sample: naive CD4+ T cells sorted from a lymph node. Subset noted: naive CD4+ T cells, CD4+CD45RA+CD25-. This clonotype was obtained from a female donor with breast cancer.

The CDR3 sequence: CASSFWENTEAFF. In DNA form, the CDR3 reads TGCGCCAGCAGCTTTTGGGAGAACACTGAAGCTTTCTTT. This chain joins TRBV5-1 and TRBJ1-1; D gene ambiguous. Trimming left V 2 bases short and J 1 base short, with 6 bases between. The V gene's germline CDR1 is SGHRS and CDR2 YFSETQ. The CDR3 is made up of 13 amino acids.